This is a list of T cell receptor beta chains from one sample in a study of T cells in Graves' hyperthyroidism and ophthalmopathy. MiXCR, applied by TCRdb to the multiplex PCR reads, yields one record per CDR3 protein. Here the sample spans roughly 700,000 distinct CDR3 sequences, approximately 40% being singletons. Sequencing was done on a sample of blood. These TCRs come from a woman aged 40-49 years with Graves' hyperthyroidism. Both conserved end residues are part of each CDR3. D genes are given only for firm matches. Expanded clones are given a class, and other clones once, few, many or no size at all.

j_call clone_size v_call d_call cdr3_nt cdr3_aa
TRBJ2-7 few TRBV6-5 . TGTGCCAGCAGTTACACTGTAGAGGGGGTACCCTACGAGCAGTACTTC CASSYTVEGVPYEQYF
TRBJ2-6 many TRBV7-2 . TGTGCCAGCAGCTTAGACGGATACTCTGGGGCCAACGTCCTGACTTTC CASSLDGYSGANVLTF
TRBJ1-2 few TRBV10-3 . TGTGCCATCAGTGAGGGACATGGACCAAACTATGGCTACACCTTC CAISEGHGPNYGYTF
TRBJ2-7 . TRBV12-3/TRBV12-4 TRBD1 TGTGCCAGCAGCCGATCGGGACAGACTTCCTACGAGCAATACTTC CASSRSGQTSYEQYF
TRBJ2-5 many TRBV19 TRBD1 TGTGCCAGTAGTATCGGACAGGGAACGGAGACCCAGTACTTC CASSIGQGTETQYF
TRBJ1-6 . TRBV7-2 . TGTGCCAGCAGCTTATGGGGCAATGCACCCCTCCACTTT CASSLWGNAPLHF
TRBJ1-1 . TRBV7-9 . TGTGCCTGGAGTGCGGCGGTCACTGAAGCTTTCTTT CAWSAAVTEAFF
TRBJ1-2 . TRBV7-9 . TGTGCCAGCAGTTCCCGATTGGGACGAAGTGGCTACACCTTC CASSSRLGRSGYTF
TRBJ1-1 . TRBV4-3 TRBD1 TGCGCCAGCAGCCGTGGGACAGGGGAGGGTGGCACTGAAGCTTTCTTT CASSRGTGEGGTEAFF
TRBJ1-4 . TRBV19 . TGTGCCAGTGGTCGTACGGCCGCGGGTGAAAAACTGTTTTTT CASGRTAAGEKLFF
TRBJ2-3 . TRBV24-1 . TGTGCCACCTCTGACCCCGGGGCCCGGAGCACAGATACGCAGTATTTT CATSDPGARSTDTQYF
TRBJ1-5 many TRBV12-3/TRBV12-4 . TGTGCCAGCAGCCCCTCCTATCAGCCCCAGCATTTT CASSPSYQPQHF
TRBJ1-1 . TRBV12-3/TRBV12-4 . TGTGCCAGCAGAGAATTCCGCCGGGACACTGAAGCTTTCTTT CASREFRRDTEAFF
TRBJ2-7 many TRBV6-5 . TGTGCCAGCAGTTACCTTCCAAGTGCCTACGAGCAGTACTTC CASSYLPSAYEQYF
TRBJ2-7 . TRBV6-6 . TGTGCCAGCAGTTACAGCGTCGATTACGAGCGGTACTTC CASSYSVDYERYF
TRBJ1-6 many TRBV7-9 . TGTGCCAGCAGCTTGCAGCCAAGCTCCTATAATTCACCCCTCCACTTT CASSLQPSSYNSPLHF
TRBJ1-3 . TRBV19 TRBD1 TGTGCCAGAACCGGGACAGGGGGAGCTGGAAACACCATATATTTT CARTGTGGAGNTIYF
TRBJ1-1 . TRBV3-1 . TGTGCCAGCAAGACGGGGACGACCACTGAAGCTTTCTTT CASKTGTTTEAFF
TRBJ1-6 . TRBV15 . TGTGCCACCAGCAGAGGTGGCGGGAATTCACCCCTCCACTTT CATSRGGGNSPLHF
TRBJ1-1 many TRBV6-6 TRBD1 TGTGCCAGCAGTTACGGACAGGGAGGGGGGACTGAAGCTTTCTTT CASSYGQGGGTEAFF
TRBJ1-6 many TRBV5-1 TRBD1 TGCGCCAGCAGCTTCTTCGGGACAGACAATTCACCCCTCCACTTT CASSFFGTDNSPLHF
TRBJ1-4 many TRBV6-5 . TGTGCCAGCAGTCGAACTTGGAGGGGAAAACTGTTTTTT CASSRTWRGKLFF
TRBJ1-5 . TRBV6-5 . TGTGCCAGCAGTTATTTTTCGGGGAATCAGCCCCAGCATTTT CASSYFSGNQPQHF
TRBJ2-6 few TRBV7-2 . TGTGCCAGCAGCCACGGAAGGACTTTC CASSHGRTF
TRBJ1-3 . TRBV10-3 . TGTGCCAGCAGTCGGGGGGGCGGGGGATCCTCTGGAAACACCATATATTTT CASSRGGGGSSGNTIYF
TRBJ2-7 . TRBV4-3 TRBD1 TGCGCCAGCAGCCCGTCCGGGACAGGGAGGCACGAGCAGTACTTC CASSPSGTGRHEQYF
TRBJ2-7 few TRBV7-2 . TGTGCCAGCTCACAAGGGGCGACCCGCTACGAGCAGTACTTC CASSQGATRYEQYF
TRBJ1-1 . TRBV7-2 . TGTGCCAGCAGCCTATCAGGGAGCCACGCTGAAGCTTTCTTT CASSLSGSHAEAFF
TRBJ2-5 . TRBV27 . TGTGCCAGCAGTCGGCGGAGGGGGGGGCAAGAGACCCAGTACTTC CASSRRRGGQETQYF
TRBJ1-1 . TRBV19 TRBD1 TGTGCCAGTAGTACAACAAGGGACAGGGGAGTTGCGGGCACTGAAGCTTTCTTT CASSTTRDRGVAGTEAFF
TRBJ1-3 . TRBV12-3/TRBV12-4 . TGTGCCAGAAAGGACCTCGGGGGAAACACCATATATTTT CARKDLGGNTIYF